This T cell receptor beta chain comes out of a study of T cells of healthy individuals. TCRdb re-called the 5' RACE reads with MiXCR, one entry per CDR3 protein. This sample has around 63,000 distinct CDR3 sequences, with roughly 16% found just once. The CDR3 length is 13 residues. V trimming: 7 bases; J trimming: 4 bases; junction bases outside the gene matches: 4. Germline-derived CDR1 and CDR2 are LNHDA and SQIVND (reference sequence). V usage is TRBV19 and J usage is TRBJ1-2; 9 nucleotides line up with TRBD1. The sequence derives from a human donor in good health. The CDR3 spells CASKDRGIYGYTF. CDR3 coding DNA: TGTGCCAGTAAGGACAGGGGCATCTATGGCTACACCTTC.